The entry that follows covers one T cell receptor beta chain sequence. What it binds is not known. Next came a second PCR, run for roughly 7 to 12 cycles, which used a sample-barcoded 5' primer along with a J-beta primer mix. Paired-end reads containing CDR3 totaled no fewer than 2.5 million for each sample. TCRdb called the 5' RACE reads again in MiXCR, with one record for every CDR3 protein. The sample records hundreds of thousands of distinct CDR3 sequences, over 40% being singletons. The data stem from a study of blood T cells in healthy people across ages. Findings of the study overall: Higher naive T cell percentage went strongly together with higher TCR beta diversity. Long-lived donors had more naive CD4+ cells and higher diversity than aged donors. With age, beta diversity per million T cells declined roughly linearly, significantly by 30 to 40.

CDR1 is LGHDT, CDR2 YNNKEL, per germline (reference sequence). V dropped 3 bases and J dropped 7 bases, with 9 bases sitting between them. This CDR3 is built from 12 residues. The sequencing input was blood. This TCR was sampled from a man older than 75 in good health. The chain combines TRBV3-1 with TRBJ2-5; no reliable D call. The CDR3 spells CASSQQLGTQYF. Written as DNA, the CDR3 is TGTGCCAGCAGCCAGCAACTCGGGACCCAGTACTTC.